This entry lists 15 T cell receptor beta chains sequenced from one sample in a study of shared clonotypes between healthy human individuals. Assay used: immunoSEQ multiplex PCR; TCRdb lists only in-frame clones, some missing. The sample records some 2,000,000 clones, roughly 95% being singletons. Sequencing was done on a sample of naive CD4+ T cells sorted from blood. Described subset: CD45RA+ positively selected. The receptors here all came from a man between 18 and 29 years old in good health.

Here the CDR3 reads CASSAARGTDTQYF. The CDR3 DNA follows: TGCGCCAGCAGTGCCGCCAGGGGCACAGATACGCAGTATTTT. V usage is TRBV10-1 and J usage is TRBJ2-3; a weak D match, TRBD1 (5 bases). V shed 4 bases and J shed 1 base, with 9 bases lying between them. Germline loops: CDR1 WNHNN, CDR2 SYGVQD (reference sequence). CDR3 length: 14 residues.

This sequence joins TRBV11-2 and TRBJ1-1, with D possibly TRBD1 on 6 matching bases. In germline, CDR1 is SGHAT, CDR2 FQNNGV. The CDR3 is made up of 13 amino acids. The germline V and J ends were trimmed by 1 base and 11 bases, with 14 bases remaining between them. CDR3 protein: CASSLGGAARAFF. DNA for the CDR3: TGTGCCAGCAGCTTAGGGGGGGCCGCGAGGGCTTTCTTT.

V and J are TRBV19 and TRBJ2-1; 12 nucleotides agree with TRBD2. J gave up 7 bases and V 11 bases, and 9 bases lay outside the gene matches. The V gene's germline CDR1 is LNHDA and CDR2 SQIVND (reference sequence). The CDR3 runs to 14 residues. The CDR3 region has the DNA TGTGCCGCCAAGACTAGCGGGAGATCTAATGAGCAGTTCTTC. Translation: CAAKTSGRSNEQFF.

This sequence joins TRBV28 and TRBJ1-5; 11 nucleotides match TRBD1. This CDR3 contains 15 residues. Trimming cost V 6 bases and J 5 bases; bases outside gene matches: 6. Looked up from germline, CDR1 is MDHEN and CDR2 is SYDVKM. The CDR3 DNA is TGTGCCAGCAGGAATGGACAGGGGGCGTATCAGCCCCAGCATTTT. Translating gives CASRNGQGAYQPQHF.

The V call is TRBV5-1, the J call TRBJ2-1; tentative D call: TRBD2 (5 bases). Germline V CDR1 and CDR2: SGHRS, YFSETQ. The CDR3 is 14 residues long. Deletions cut 3 bases from V and 6 bases from J, with 13 bases between. DNA of the CDR3: TGCGCCAGCAGCTCACCGGACCGGGGCAATGAGCAGTTCTTC. Protein: CASSSPDRGNEQFF.

The rearrangement links TRBV5-6 to TRBJ1-4; 8 bases map to TRBD1. There are 19 residues in the CDR3. Trimming removed 1 base from V and 0 bases from J; junction bases left unmatched: 11. CDR1 and CDR2 (germline): SGHDT, YYEEEE. The CDR3 spells CASSLLTGANIATNEKLFF. The CDR3 coding sequence is TGTGCCAGCAGCTTGCTGACAGGGGCGAATATAGCAACTAATGAAAAACTGTTTTTT.

The chain joins TRBV2 to TRBJ2-2; possibly TRBD1 or TRBD2 for D (7 bases each). Germline CDR1 and CDR2: SNHLY and FYNNEI. The CDR3 is 17 residues long. The germline V and J ends were trimmed by 4 bases and 0 bases, with 15 bases remaining between them. The CDR3 nucleotides are TGTGCCAGCAGTGCCCCTCAGGGGGGGGCGAACACCGGGGAGCTGTTTTTT. This encodes CASSAPQGGANTGELFF.

As regards this clone: Additional DNA sequences in this sample encode the identical CDR3. The V call is TRBV5-1, the J call TRBJ1-2; D might be TRBD1 (6 bases). V was pared by 0 bases and J by 4 bases, with 10 bases between. Germline CDR1 is SGHRS and CDR2 is YFSETQ. The CDR3 totals 14 residues. CDR3 amino acids: CASSLGGQSYGYTF. CDR3 nucleotide sequence: TGCGCCAGCAGCTTGGGAGGACAGAGCTATGGCTACACCTTC.

The chain recombines TRBV11-2 with TRBJ2-1; D gene uncertain. The CDR3 covers 12 residues. Germline loops: CDR1 SGHAT, CDR2 FQNNGV. V was trimmed by 6 bases and J by 6 bases, leaving 9 bases between them. The CDR3 sequence is CASRVLGNEQFF. The CDR3 nucleotides are TGTGCCAGCAGGGTTTTGGGCAATGAGCAGTTCTTC.

Points on this clone: The same CDR3 is also encoded by other DNA sequences in this sample. The chain recombines TRBV7-9 with TRBJ2-5; D call uncertain. Germline V gene lookup returns CDR1 SEHNR and CDR2 FQNEAQ (reference sequence). The CDR3 is made up of 13 amino acids. Trimming left V 3 bases short and J 1 base short, with 6 bases between. The CDR3 protein is CASSFGPQETQYF. CDR3 coding DNA: TGTGCCAGCAGCTTCGGACCCCAAGAGACCCAGTACTTC.

V gene TRBV9 combines with J gene TRBJ2-5, with D perhaps matching TRBD1 or TRBD2 (6 bases each). Germline-derived CDR1 and CDR2 are SGDLS and YYNGEE. The CDR3 spans 13 residues. V was trimmed by 4 bases and J by 4 bases, leaving 11 bases between them. In DNA form, the CDR3 reads TGTGCCAGCAGCCCATGGGGGGCAGAGACCCAGTACTTC. Translated, it gives CASSPWGAETQYF.

This chain links TRBV6-5 with TRBJ2-7; 7 positions match TRBD1. Germline CDR1 is MNHEY and CDR2 is SVGAGI. The V segment lost 5 bases and the J segment 2 bases; nucleotides outside the gene matches: 9. The CDR3 has 15 amino acids. DNA for the CDR3: TGTGCCAGCAGTGTCGGGACAGAACGACCCTACGAGCAGTACTTC. Its translation: CASSVGTERPYEQYF.

This rearrangement joins TRBV2 to TRBJ1-3; D might be TRBD1 (6 bases). There are 15 residues in the CDR3. V lost 6 bases and J 2 bases, leaving 14 bases between the germline ends. CDR1 and CDR2 (germline): SNHLY, FYNNEI. The chain's CDR3 is CASSGGRGAGNTIYF. CDR3 bases: TGTGCCAGCAGCGGCGGCAGGGGAGCTGGAAACACCATATATTTT.

This sequence joins TRBV27 and TRBJ2-3, with D possibly TRBD2 on 6 matching bases. V was shortened by 2 bases and J by 0 bases, with 12 bases between the two germline ends. This CDR3 has 16 residues. Germline lookup yields CDR1 MNHEY and CDR2 SMNVEV (reference sequence). The CDR3 loop is CASSLSGRISTDTQYF. The CDR3 DNA reads TGTGCCAGCAGTTTAAGCGGGCGAATTAGCACAGATACGCAGTATTTT.

The genes are TRBV10-3 and TRBJ1-4; TRBD1 is a possible D gene (5 bases). Trimming stripped 10 bases from V and 8 bases from J, with 23 bases between. CDR1 and CDR2 (germline): ENHRY, SYGVKD. The CDR3 has 15 residues. CDR3 protein: CATGKGGGYREKLFF. The DNA for the CDR3 is TGTGCCACCGGGAAGGGCGGGGGGTATCGAGAAAAACTGTTTTTT.